A single T cell receptor beta chain is shown here with its context. This entry is derived from a study of sequential checkpoint blockade in melanoma. Study summary: Arm A got nivolumab then ipilimumab; arm B the reverse, 1:1.

CDR1 and CDR2 (germline): SGHRS, YFSETQ. The V end lost 0 bases, the J end lost 3 bases, and 7 bases lay between the germline ends. This CDR3 spans 13 amino acids. Only in-frame clones appear in the TCRdb table, and some are missing; sequencing was by immunoSEQ multiplex PCR. The sample lists nearly 11,000 clones; approximately 80% were seen once. As for treatment: randomized to nivolumab then ipilimumab (arm A) or the reverse (arm B). The TCR was taken from a human donor with melanoma. This specimen consisted of CD8+ T cells sorted from blood (inferred from file names), obtained from a patient given nivolumab and ipilimumab in sequence. The V call is TRBV5-1, the J call TRBJ2-7; D is unresolved. CDR3 DNA: TGCGCCAGCAGCTTGGAGACAAGCTACGAGCAGTACTTC. Translation: CASSLETSYEQYF.